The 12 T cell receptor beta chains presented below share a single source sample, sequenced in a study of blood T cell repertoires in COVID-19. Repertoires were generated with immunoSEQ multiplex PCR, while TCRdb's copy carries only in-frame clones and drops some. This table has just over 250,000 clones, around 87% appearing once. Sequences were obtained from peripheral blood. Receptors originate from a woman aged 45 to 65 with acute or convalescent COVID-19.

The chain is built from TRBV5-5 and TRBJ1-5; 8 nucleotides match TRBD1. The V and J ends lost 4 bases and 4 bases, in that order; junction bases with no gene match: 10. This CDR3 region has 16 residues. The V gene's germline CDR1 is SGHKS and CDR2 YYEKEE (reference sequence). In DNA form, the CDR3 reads TGTGCCAGCAGCCGAGACCCTACAGGGGGGAATCAGCCCCAGCATTTT. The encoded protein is CASSRDPTGGNQPQHF.

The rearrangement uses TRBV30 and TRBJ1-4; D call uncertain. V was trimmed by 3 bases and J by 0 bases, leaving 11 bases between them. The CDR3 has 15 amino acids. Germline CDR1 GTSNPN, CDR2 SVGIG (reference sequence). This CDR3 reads CAWRRSFATNEKLFF. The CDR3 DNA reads TGTGCCTGGAGGCGCTCGTTCGCAACTAATGAAAAACTGTTTTTT. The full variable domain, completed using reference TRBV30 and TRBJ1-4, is SQTIHQWPATLVQPVGSPLSLECTVEGTSNPNLYWYRQAAGRGLQLLFYSVGIGQISSEVPQNLSASRPQDRQFILSSKKLLLSDSGFYLCAWRRSFATNEKLFFGSGTQLSVL.

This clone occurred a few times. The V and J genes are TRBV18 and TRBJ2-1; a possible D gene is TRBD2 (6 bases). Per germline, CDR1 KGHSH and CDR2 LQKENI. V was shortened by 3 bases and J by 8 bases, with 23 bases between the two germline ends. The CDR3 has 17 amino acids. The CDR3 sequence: CASSPPVGGTAGDEQFF. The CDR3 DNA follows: TGTGCCAGCTCACCCCCTGTGGGCGGGACCGCTGGGGATGAGCAGTTCTTC.

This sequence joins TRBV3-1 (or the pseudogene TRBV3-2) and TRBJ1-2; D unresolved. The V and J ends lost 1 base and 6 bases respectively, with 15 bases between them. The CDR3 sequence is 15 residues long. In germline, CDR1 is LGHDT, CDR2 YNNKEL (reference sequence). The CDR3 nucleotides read TGTGCCAGCAGCCAAGCTCTCCTAGGCCATAATGGCTACACCTTC. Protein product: CASSQALLGHNGYTF.

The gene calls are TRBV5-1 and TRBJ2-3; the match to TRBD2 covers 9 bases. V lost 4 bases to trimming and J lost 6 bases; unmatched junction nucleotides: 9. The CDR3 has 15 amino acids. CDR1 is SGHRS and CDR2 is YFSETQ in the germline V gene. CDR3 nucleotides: TGCGCCAGCAGCCTAACACGGACTAGCGAGGATACGCAGTATTTT. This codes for CASSLTRTSEDTQYF.

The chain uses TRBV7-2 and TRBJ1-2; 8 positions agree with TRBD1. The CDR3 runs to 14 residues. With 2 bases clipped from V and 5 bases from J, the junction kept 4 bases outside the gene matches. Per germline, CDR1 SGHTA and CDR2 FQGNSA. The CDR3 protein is CASSLSTGGYGYTF. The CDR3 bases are TGTGCCAGCAGCTTAAGTACAGGGGGTTATGGCTACACCTTC.

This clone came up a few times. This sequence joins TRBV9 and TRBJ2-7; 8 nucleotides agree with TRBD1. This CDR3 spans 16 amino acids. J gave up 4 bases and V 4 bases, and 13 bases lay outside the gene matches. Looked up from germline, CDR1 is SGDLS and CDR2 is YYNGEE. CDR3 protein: CASSIGPEQGAYEQYF. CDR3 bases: TGTGCCAGCAGCATAGGTCCTGAGCAGGGGGCATACGAGCAGTACTTC.

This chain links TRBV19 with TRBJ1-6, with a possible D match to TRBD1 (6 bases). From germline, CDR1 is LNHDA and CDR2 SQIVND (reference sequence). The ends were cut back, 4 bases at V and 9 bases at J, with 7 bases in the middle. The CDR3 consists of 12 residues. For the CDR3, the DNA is TGTGCCAGTAGTACAGGGGTTTCACCCCTCCACTTT. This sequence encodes CASSTGVSPLHF.

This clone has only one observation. CDR3 sequence: CASSPRQGAYEQYF. CDR3 coding DNA: TGTGCCAGCAGCCCTCGACAGGGGGCCTACGAGCAGTACTTC. The genes are TRBV7-3 and TRBJ2-7, with TRBD1 matching 9 bases. Germline assignment: CDR1 SGHTA and CDR2 FQGTGA. Trimming took 5 bases from V and 2 from J; bases not matched to a gene: 4. CDR3 length: 14 residues.

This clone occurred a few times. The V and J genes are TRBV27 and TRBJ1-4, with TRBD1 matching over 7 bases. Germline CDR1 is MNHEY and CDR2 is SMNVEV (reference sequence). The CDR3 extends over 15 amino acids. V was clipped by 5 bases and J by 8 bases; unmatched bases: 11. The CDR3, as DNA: TGTGCCAGCAGTCCGCGGACAGGTATAGGCGAAAAACTGTTTTTT. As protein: CASSPRTGIGEKLFF.

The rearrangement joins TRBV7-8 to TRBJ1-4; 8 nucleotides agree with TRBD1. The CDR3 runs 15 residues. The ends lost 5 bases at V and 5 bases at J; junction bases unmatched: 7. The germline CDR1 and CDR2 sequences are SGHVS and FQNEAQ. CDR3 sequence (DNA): TGTGCCAGCAGCGTCCGGGACAGGCCCAATGAAAAACTGTTTTTT. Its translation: CASSVRDRPNEKLFF.

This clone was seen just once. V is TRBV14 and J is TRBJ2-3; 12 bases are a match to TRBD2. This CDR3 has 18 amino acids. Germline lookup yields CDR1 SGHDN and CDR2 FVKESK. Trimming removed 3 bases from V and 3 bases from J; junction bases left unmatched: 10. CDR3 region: CASSQTFTSGRRTDTQYF. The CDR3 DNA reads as TGTGCCAGCAGCCAGACCTTCACTAGCGGGAGGAGGACAGATACGCAGTATTTT.